The 10 T cell receptor beta chains below were found in one sample sequenced in a study of T cell clones after liver transplantation. Sequencing was performed with immunoSEQ multiplex PCR; in TCRdb, only in-frame clones are kept and a portion is missing. Of roughly 51,000 clones in the sample, 55% to 75% were seen once. This material consisted of CD4+ T cells from blood, taken around 54 months after liver transplant. The receptor set was obtained from a human patient who received a liver transplant. Some T cells may be the graft donor's.

The chain recombines TRBV7-2 with TRBJ1-3; the match to TRBD1 covers 11 bases. After removal of 6 bases from V and 9 bases from J, the junction contained 13 bases not matched to a gene. This CDR3 has 16 amino acids. Germline V gene data show CDR1 as SGHTA and CDR2 as FQGNSA. The CDR3 DNA follows: TGTGCCAGCAGTCAGAGTCCGGGACAGGGGGGTGGCACCATATATTTT. Translating gives CASSQSPGQGGGTIYF.

The chain's CDR3 is CASLTGASEAFF. CDR3 coding DNA: TGCGCCAGTTTGACAGGGGCATCTGAAGCTTTCTTT. The V gene is TRBV10-2, the J gene TRBJ1-1, with 8 nucleotides matching TRBD1. This CDR3 contains 12 residues. Germline V gene sequence: CDR1 WSHSY, CDR2 SAAADI. V shed 9 bases, J shed 6 bases, and the junction held 6 bases outside the gene matches.

Only a few counts were recorded for this clone. V and J are TRBV18 and TRBJ1-5, with 7 bases lining up with TRBD1. Germline V gene lookup returns CDR1 KGHSH and CDR2 LQKENI. Trimming removed 4 bases from V and 3 bases from J; junction bases left unmatched: 3. The CDR3 totals 14 residues. In nucleotides, the CDR3 is TGTGCCAGCTCACGACAGGGAATCAATCAGCCCCAGCATTTT. Its translation: CASSRQGINQPQHF.

The count of this clone is one. Written as DNA, the CDR3 is TGTGCCAGCAGCACGTCGGGACAGGGCATGGCGGGCTACACCTTC. Translating it yields CASSTSGQGMAGYTF. The chain links TRBV28 to TRBJ1-2; the match to TRBD1 covers 9 bases. The germline CDR1 and CDR2 sequences are MDHEN and SYDVKM. The CDR3 is made up of 15 amino acids. J lost 8 bases, V lost 6 bases, and 13 bases had no gene match.

The rearrangement uses TRBV10-2 and TRBJ2-4; D call uncertain. The V end was cut by 0 bases, the J end by 0 bases, with 9 bases between. Germline assignment: CDR1 WSHSY and CDR2 SAAADI. The CDR3 is 16 amino acids. CDR3 DNA sequence: TGCGCCAGCAGTGAGTCGGGCACTCTAGCCAAAAACATTCAGTACTTC. This codes for CASSESGTLAKNIQYF.

This rearrangement joins TRBV2 to TRBJ1-2; 7 bases map to TRBD1. The CDR3 totals 14 residues. V gave up 4 bases and J gave up 3 bases; unmatched junction bases: 5. CDR1 and CDR2 from the germline V gene are SNHLY and FYNNEI. This chain's CDR3 is CASSGPGQYYGYTF. In nucleotides, the CDR3 is TGTGCCAGCAGTGGACCGGGACAGTACTATGGCTACACCTTC.

The chain couples TRBV27 to TRBJ1-3; D is ambiguous. The CDR3 contains 17 residues. Trimming stripped 1 base from V and 0 bases from J, with 13 bases between. CDR1 is MNHEY and CDR2 is SMNVEV in the germline V gene (reference sequence). Written as DNA, the CDR3 is TGTGCCAGCAGTTTATTCGGCGGCGCTACCTCTGGAAACACCATATATTTT. Translated: CASSLFGGATSGNTIYF.

The chain couples TRBV6-1 to TRBJ1-1; TRBD1 aligns across 8 bases. V lost 7 bases, J lost 1 base, and 8 bases stayed unmatched. CDR3 length: 15 amino acids. The germline CDR1 and CDR2 sequences are MNHNS and SASEGT. The CDR3 nucleotides are TGTGCCAGCAAGATGGACAGGGCGACGAACACTGAAGCTTTCTTT. Protein sequence: CASKMDRATNTEAFF.

This clone was seen more than once but under ten times. This chain links TRBV6-6 with TRBJ2-7, with 8 bases matching TRBD2. Germline V gives CDR1 MNHNY, CDR2 SVGAGI (reference sequence). This CDR3 contains 13 residues. The J segment lost 11 bases and the V segment lost 7 bases, leaving 13 bases of the junction unmatched. CDR3 loop: CASTPGLEVPKYF. The CDR3 region has the DNA TGTGCCAGCACTCCGGGACTAGAGGTACCAAAGTACTTC.

The chain carries TRBV7-2 and TRBJ2-3, with 13 bases identical to TRBD2. This CDR3 is built from 16 residues. V lost 7 bases to trimming and J lost 2 bases; unmatched junction nucleotides: 6. Looked up from germline, CDR1 is SGHTA and CDR2 is FQGNSA. The CDR3 DNA follows: TGTGCCAGCACCCTAGGGACTAGCGGGGTCACAGATACGCAGTATTTT. Its translation: CASTLGTSGVTDTQYF.